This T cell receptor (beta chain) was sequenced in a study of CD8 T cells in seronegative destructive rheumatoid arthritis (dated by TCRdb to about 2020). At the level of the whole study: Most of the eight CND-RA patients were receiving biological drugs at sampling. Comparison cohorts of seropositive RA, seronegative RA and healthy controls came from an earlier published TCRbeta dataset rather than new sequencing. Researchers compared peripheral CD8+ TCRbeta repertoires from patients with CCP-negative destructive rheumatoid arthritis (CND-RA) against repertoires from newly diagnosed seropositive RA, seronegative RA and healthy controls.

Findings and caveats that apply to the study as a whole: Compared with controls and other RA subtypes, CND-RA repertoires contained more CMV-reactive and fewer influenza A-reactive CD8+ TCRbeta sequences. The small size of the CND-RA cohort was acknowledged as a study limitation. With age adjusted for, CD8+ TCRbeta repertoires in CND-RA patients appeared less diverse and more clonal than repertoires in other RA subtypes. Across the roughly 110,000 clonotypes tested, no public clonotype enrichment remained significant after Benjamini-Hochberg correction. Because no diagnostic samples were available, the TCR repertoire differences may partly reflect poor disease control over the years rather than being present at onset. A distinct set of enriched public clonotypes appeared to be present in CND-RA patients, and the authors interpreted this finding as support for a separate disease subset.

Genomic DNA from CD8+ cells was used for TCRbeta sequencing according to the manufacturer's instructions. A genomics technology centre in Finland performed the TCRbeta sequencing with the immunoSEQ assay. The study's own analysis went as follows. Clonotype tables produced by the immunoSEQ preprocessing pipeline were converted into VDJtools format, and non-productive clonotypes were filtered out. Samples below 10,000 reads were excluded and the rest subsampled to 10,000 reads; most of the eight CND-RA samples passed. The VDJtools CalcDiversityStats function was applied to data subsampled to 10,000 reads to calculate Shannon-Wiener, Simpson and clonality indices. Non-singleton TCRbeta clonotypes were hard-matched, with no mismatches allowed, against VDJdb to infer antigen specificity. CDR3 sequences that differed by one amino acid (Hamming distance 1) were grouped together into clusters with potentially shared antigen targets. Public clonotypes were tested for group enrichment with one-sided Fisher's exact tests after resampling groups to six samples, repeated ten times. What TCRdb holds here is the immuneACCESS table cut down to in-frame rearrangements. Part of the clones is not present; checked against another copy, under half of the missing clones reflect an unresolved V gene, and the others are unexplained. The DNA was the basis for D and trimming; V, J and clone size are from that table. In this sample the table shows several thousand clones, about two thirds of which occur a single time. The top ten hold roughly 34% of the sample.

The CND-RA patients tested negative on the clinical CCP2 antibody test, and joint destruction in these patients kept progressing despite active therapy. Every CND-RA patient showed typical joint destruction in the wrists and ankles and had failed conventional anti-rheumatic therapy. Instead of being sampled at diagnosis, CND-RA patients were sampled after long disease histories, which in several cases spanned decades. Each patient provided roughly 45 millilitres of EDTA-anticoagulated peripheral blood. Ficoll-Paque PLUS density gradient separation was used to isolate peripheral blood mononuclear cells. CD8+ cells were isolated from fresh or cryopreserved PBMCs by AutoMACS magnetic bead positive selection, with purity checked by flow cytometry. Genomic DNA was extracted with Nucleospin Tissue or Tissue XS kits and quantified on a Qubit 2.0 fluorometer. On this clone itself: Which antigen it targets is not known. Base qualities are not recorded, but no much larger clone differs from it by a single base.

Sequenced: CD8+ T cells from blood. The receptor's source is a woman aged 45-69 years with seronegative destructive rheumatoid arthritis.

DNA sequence: TGTGCCAGCCCCGGACAGTACACAGATACGCAGTATTTT. Translated, it reads CASPGQYTDTQYF. This chain is built from TRBV2 and TRBJ2-3, and perhaps TRBD1 as D gene, on 6 matching bases. The CDR3 goes from the cysteine to the phenylalanine over 13 residues. The sequence is cut down to CDR3 DNA, 39 bases in frame from base 1. The germline V gene supplies CDR1 SNHLY and CDR2 FYNNEI. V is reduced by 8 bases and J by 2 bases, leaving a spacing of 11 bases between them.